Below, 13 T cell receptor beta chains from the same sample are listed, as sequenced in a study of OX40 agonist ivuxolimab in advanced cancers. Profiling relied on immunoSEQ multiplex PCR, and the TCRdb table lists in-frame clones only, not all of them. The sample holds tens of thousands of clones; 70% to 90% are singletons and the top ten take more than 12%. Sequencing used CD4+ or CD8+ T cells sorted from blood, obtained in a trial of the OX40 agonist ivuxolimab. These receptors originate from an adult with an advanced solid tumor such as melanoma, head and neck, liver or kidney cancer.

In DNA form, the CDR3 reads TGTGCCAGCAGCTTAAGGCTCGGGGGCAATACAGATACGCAGTATTTT. This gives the protein CASSLRLGGNTDTQYF. V and J are TRBV7-6 and TRBJ2-3, with D perhaps assigned TRBD1 or TRBD2 (6 bases each). Germline assignment: CDR1 SGHVS and CDR2 FNYEAQ. Trimming stripped 2 bases from V and 3 bases from J, with 15 bases between. This CDR3 comprises 16 residues.

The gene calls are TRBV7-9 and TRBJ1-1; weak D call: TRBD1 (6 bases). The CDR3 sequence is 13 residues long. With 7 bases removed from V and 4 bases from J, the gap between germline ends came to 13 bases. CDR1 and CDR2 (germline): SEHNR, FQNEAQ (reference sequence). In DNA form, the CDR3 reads TGTGCCAGCATCCGGGGGCAGGGCACTGAAGCTTTCTTT. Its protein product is CASIRGQGTEAFF.

The CDR3 loop is CASSLGLANSPLHF. The CDR3 coding sequence is TGTGCCAGCAGCTTAGGCCTGGCAAATTCACCCCTCCACTTT. The chain employs TRBV13 and TRBJ1-6; D is unclear. CDR3 length equals 14 residues. V dropped 0 bases and J dropped 7 bases, with 7 bases sitting between them. The V gene's germline CDR1 is PRHDT and CDR2 FYEKMQ (reference sequence).

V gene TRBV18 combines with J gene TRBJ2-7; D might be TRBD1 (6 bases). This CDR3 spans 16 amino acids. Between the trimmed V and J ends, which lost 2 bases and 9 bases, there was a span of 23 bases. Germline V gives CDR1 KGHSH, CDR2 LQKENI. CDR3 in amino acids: CASSPMGQVPREGQYF. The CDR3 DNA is TGTGCCAGCTCACCAATGGGACAAGTCCCCAGGGAAGGGCAGTACTTC.

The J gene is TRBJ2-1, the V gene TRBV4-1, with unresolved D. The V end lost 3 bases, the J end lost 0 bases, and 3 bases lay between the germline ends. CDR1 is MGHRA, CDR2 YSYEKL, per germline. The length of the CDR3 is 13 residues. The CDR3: CASSQSSYNEQFF. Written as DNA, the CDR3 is TGCGCCAGCAGCCAGAGCTCCTACAATGAGCAGTTCTTC.

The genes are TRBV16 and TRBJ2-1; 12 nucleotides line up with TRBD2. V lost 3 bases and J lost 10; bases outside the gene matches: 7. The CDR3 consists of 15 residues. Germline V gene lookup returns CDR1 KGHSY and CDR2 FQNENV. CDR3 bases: TGTGCCAGCAGCCACCCGGGACTAGCGGGCCCCGAGCAGTTCTTC. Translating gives CASSHPGLAGPEQFF. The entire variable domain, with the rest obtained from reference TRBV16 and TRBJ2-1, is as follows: GEEVAQTPKHLVRGEGQKAKLYCAPIKGHSYVFWYQQVLKNEFKFLISFQNENVFDETGMPKERFSAKCLPNSPCSLEIQATKLEDSAVYFCASSHPGLAGPEQFFGPGTRLTVL.

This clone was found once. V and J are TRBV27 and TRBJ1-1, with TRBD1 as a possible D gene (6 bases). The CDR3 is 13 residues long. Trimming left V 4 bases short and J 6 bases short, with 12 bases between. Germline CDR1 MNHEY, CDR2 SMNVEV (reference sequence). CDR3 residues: CASSYRQVSEAFF. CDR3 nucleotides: TGTGCCAGCAGTTATAGACAGGTTTCTGAAGCTTTCTTT.

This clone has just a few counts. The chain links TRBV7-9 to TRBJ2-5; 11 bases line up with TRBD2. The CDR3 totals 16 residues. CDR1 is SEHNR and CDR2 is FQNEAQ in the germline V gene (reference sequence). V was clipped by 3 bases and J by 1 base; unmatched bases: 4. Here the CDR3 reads CASSFLAGGLQETQYF. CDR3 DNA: TGTGCCAGCAGCTTTCTAGCGGGGGGACTCCAAGAGACCCAGTACTTC. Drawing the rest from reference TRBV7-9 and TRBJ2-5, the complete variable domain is DTGVSQNPRHKITKRGQNVTFRCDPISEHNRLYWYRQTLGQGPEFLTYFQNEAQLEKSRLLSDRFSAERPKGSFSTLEIQRTEQGDSAMYLCASSFLAGGLQETQYFGPGTRLLVL.

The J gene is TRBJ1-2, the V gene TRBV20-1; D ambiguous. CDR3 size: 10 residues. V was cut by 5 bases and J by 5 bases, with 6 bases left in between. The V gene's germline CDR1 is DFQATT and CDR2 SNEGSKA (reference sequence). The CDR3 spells CSAHPYGYTF. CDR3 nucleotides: TGCAGTGCTCACCCTTATGGCTACACCTTC.

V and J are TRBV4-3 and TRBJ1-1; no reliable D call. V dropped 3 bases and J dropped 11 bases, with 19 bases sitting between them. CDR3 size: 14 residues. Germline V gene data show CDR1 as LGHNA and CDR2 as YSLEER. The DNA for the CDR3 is TGCGCCAGCAGCCAGGACCCCACCGGGTGGGATGCTTTCTTT. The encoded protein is CASSQDPTGWDAFF.

DNA for the CDR3: TGTGCCAGCAGCTTATGGGGGGATAACTATGGCTACACCTTC. Its protein is CASSLWGDNYGYTF. V and J are TRBV5-4 and TRBJ1-2; possible D gene TRBD1, 5 bases. With 2 bases removed from V and 1 base from J, the gap between germline ends came to 9 bases. Germline V CDR1 and CDR2: SGHNT, YYREEE (reference sequence). This CDR3 has 14 amino acids.

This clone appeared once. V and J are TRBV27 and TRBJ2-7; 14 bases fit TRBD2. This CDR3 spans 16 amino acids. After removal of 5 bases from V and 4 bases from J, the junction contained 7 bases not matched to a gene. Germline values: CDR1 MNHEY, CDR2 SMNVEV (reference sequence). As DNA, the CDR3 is TGTGCCAGCAGTCCGGGACTAGCGGGAGAATGGTACGAGCAGTACTTC. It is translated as CASSPGLAGEWYEQYF.

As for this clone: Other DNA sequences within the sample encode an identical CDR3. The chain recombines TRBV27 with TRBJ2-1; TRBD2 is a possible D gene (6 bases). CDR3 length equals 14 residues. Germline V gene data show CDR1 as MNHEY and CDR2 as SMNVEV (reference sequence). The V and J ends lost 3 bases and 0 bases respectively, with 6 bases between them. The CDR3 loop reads CASSLGGSYNEQFF. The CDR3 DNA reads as TGTGCCAGCAGTTTGGGAGGCTCCTACAATGAGCAGTTCTTC.